A selection of T cell receptor beta chains follows, all from one sample in a study of T-cell reconstitution after alpha-beta-depleted transplantation in children. TCRdb re-derived calls from the PCR reads in MiXCR, one entry per CDR3 protein. The sample has roughly 120,000 distinct CDR3 sequences, about 21% seen once. The sample here was PBMCs, mostly from graft donor cells, taken 180 days after TCRalphabeta/CD19-depleted stem cell transplant. The origin of the receptors is a male patient between 2 and 10 years old who had a stem cell transplant for chronic granulomatous disease, so the T cells may come from the graft donor. CDR3s leave out the opening cysteine and the closing phenylalanine or tryptophan.

CDR3 protein: ASSLGRPYEQY
J gene: TRBJ2-7
V gene: TRBV7-2

CDR3 protein: ASSLTGNHGYT
J gene: TRBJ1-2
V gene: TRBV5-1

CDR3 protein: ATQGRRTYEQY
J gene: TRBJ2-7
V gene: TRBV5-1

CDR3 protein: ASSITPGTEAF
J gene: TRBJ1-1
V gene: TRBV12-3/TRBV12-4

CDR3 protein: ASRLSTNSYEQY
J gene: TRBJ2-7
V gene: TRBV9

CDR3 protein: ASSAVGTGVDKLF
J gene: TRBJ1-4
V gene: TRBV5-1

CDR3 protein: ASRQMGSNEKLF
J gene: TRBJ1-4
V gene: TRBV12-3/TRBV12-4

CDR3 protein: ASTRGGTTYEQY
J gene: TRBJ2-7
V gene: TRBV12-3/TRBV12-4

CDR3 protein: ATSRERGTGFEQY
J gene: TRBJ2-7
V gene: TRBV15

CDR3 protein: ASSSPTRMGFKQETQY
J gene: TRBJ2-5
V gene: TRBV11-1

CDR3 protein: ASSQTSGVNNEQF
J gene: TRBJ2-1
V gene: TRBV12-3/TRBV12-4

CDR3 protein: ASSLDRGHEQY
J gene: TRBJ2-7
V gene: TRBV5-6

CDR3 protein: ASSLWLAGPGTYNEQF
J gene: TRBJ2-1
V gene: TRBV5-1

CDR3 protein: ASSLGLASTDTQY
J gene: TRBJ2-3
V gene: TRBV5-6

CDR3 protein: SARDFGSVTDTQY
J gene: TRBJ2-3
V gene: TRBV20-1

CDR3 protein: ASSILHGNEQY
J gene: TRBJ2-7
V gene: TRBV5-1

CDR3 protein: ASSLGTHPMNTEAF
J gene: TRBJ1-1
V gene: TRBV5-1

CDR3 protein: ASSSPGGAQGDTQY
J gene: TRBJ2-3
V gene: TRBV6-2/TRBV6-3

CDR3 protein: ASSPSGEETQY
J gene: TRBJ2-5
V gene: TRBV7-2

CDR3 protein: RGVEGYEQF
J gene: TRBJ2-1
V gene: TRBV29-1

CDR3 protein: SAMTLTDTQY
J gene: TRBJ2-3
V gene: TRBV20-1

CDR3 protein: SARDLGPTGELF
J gene: TRBJ2-2
V gene: TRBV20-1

CDR3 protein: ASSYFGTGVTGNTIY
J gene: TRBJ1-3
V gene: TRBV6-5

CDR3 protein: ASSPGLAVADTQY
J gene: TRBJ2-3
V gene: TRBV18

CDR3 protein: ASSQYREEQF
J gene: TRBJ2-1
V gene: TRBV4-3

CDR3 protein: ASSLDYEQF
J gene: TRBJ2-1
V gene: TRBV12-3/TRBV12-4

CDR3 protein: SVKAAVSYNEQF
J gene: TRBJ2-1
V gene: TRBV29-1

CDR3 protein: ASSLGSAGEQF
J gene: TRBJ2-1
V gene: TRBV5-1

CDR3 protein: SVGLGTASYNEQF
J gene: TRBJ2-1
V gene: TRBV29-1

CDR3 protein: ATSRDRGLMAGELF
J gene: TRBJ2-2
V gene: TRBV15

CDR3 protein: SARDLAGLAGTGELF
J gene: TRBJ2-2
V gene: TRBV20-1

CDR3 protein: ASSLPGQGARTEAF
J gene: TRBJ1-1
V gene: TRBV5-5

CDR3 protein: ASSLTPGQNTGELF
J gene: TRBJ2-2
V gene: TRBV7-3

CDR3 protein: SARRGKTRNEQF
J gene: TRBJ2-1
V gene: TRBV20-1

CDR3 protein: ASSPQPGLESDTQY
J gene: TRBJ2-3
V gene: TRBV4-3

CDR3 protein: SGGGQKETQY
J gene: TRBJ2-5
V gene: TRBV29-1